This paragraph reports one T cell receptor beta chain. No antigen is known for it. These data come from a study of blood T cells in healthy people across ages. The study, taken as a whole, reports: Naive T cell percentage by flow cytometry tracked strongly with beta diversity.

Primers used in a second PCR of about 6 to 11 cycles were a sample-barcoded 5' primer and a J-beta primer mix. TCRdb passed the 5' RACE reads through MiXCR, listing each CDR3 protein once. Of roughly 1.5 million distinct CDR3 sequences listed, 35% to 45% were seen once; the top ten hold about 3.8%. Sequenced: blood. The source of this sequence is a woman younger than 30 in good health.

The CDR3 DNA follows: TGTGCCAGCAGCCTACTAGCGAATTCCTACGAGCAGTACTTC. This encodes CASSLLANSYEQYF. The V and J genes are TRBV7-2 and TRBJ2-7; 7 bases line up with TRBD2. The CDR3 is 14 amino acids. The V gene end was trimmed by 5 bases and the J gene end by 1 base; junction bases not matched to a gene: 5. Germline-derived CDR1 and CDR2 are SGHTA and FQGNSA.